A single sample gave rise to the 11 T cell receptor beta chains below, sequenced in a study of blood T cell repertoires in COVID-19. Profiled with immunoSEQ multiplex PCR; TCRdb holds only in-frame clones, not every one. The data contain 470,000 or so clones, 70% to 90% of them seen just once; the ten biggest clones take up about 2%. Source material: PBMCs or T cells enriched from blood (not recorded which). The source is a young woman with acute COVID-19.

In regard to this clone: The junction differs from germline at one of its ends, possibly a read error. The genes are TRBV12-3 or TRBV12-4 and TRBJ2-1; TRBD2 aligns across 10 bases. The CDR3 runs 10 residues. The CDR3 spells CASRGLAPLF. DNA of the CDR3: TGTGCCAGCAGGGGACTAGCGCCTCTCTTC.

This chain joins TRBV4-1 and TRBJ2-7; tentative D call: TRBD2 (6 bases). CDR1 is MGHRA and CDR2 is YSYEKL in the germline V gene. Trimming stripped 1 base from V and 6 bases from J, with 10 bases between. This CDR3 has 13 residues. CDR3 protein: CASSQVLGGEQYF. The CDR3 DNA reads as TGCGCCAGCAGCCAAGTGTTGGGGGGCGAGCAGTACTTC.

V and J are TRBV5-4 and TRBJ2-5, with D tentatively TRBD2 (5 bases). The CDR3 has 14 residues. The germline V and J ends were trimmed by 0 bases and 5 bases, with 11 bases remaining between them. Germline CDR1 and CDR2: SGHNT and YYREEE (reference sequence). The CDR3 DNA is TGTGCCAGCAGCTTGGTGGCTAGCTTGGAGACCCAGTACTTC. Amino acids: CASSLVASLETQYF.

V gene TRBV2 combines with J gene TRBJ1-1, with D perhaps TRBD1 (6 bases). Trimming left V 5 bases short and J 2 bases short, with 15 bases between. CDR1 and CDR2 (germline): SNHLY, FYNNEI. This CDR3 comprises 15 residues. The CDR3, as DNA: TGTGCCAGCAGTCCCGGAACAGGGATAAACACTGAAGCTTTCTTT. Protein: CASSPGTGINTEAFF. Together with reference TRBV2 and TRBJ1-1, the CDR3 gives the full variable domain: EPEVTQTPSHQVTQMGQEVILRCVPISNHLYFYWYRQILGQKVEFLVSFYNNEISEKSEIFDDQFSVERPDGSNFTLKIRSTKLEDSAMYFCASSPGTGINTEAFFGQGTRLTVV.

The chain recombines TRBV20-1 with TRBJ1-2; no clear D gene. The V gene lost 2 bases and the J gene lost 6 bases, with 7 bases spanning the gap. Germline V lookup: CDR1 DFQATT, CDR2 SNEGSKA (reference sequence). This CDR3 has 11 amino acids. The CDR3 loop is CSARLLDGYTF. The CDR3 region has the DNA TGCAGTGCTAGATTACTGGATGGCTACACCTTC.

The genes are TRBV15 and TRBJ2-7; a possible D gene is TRBD1 (7 bases). The CDR3 has 15 amino acids. V was cut by 4 bases and J by 2 bases, with 15 bases left in between. Germline V lookup: CDR1 LNHNV, CDR2 YYDKDF (reference sequence). DNA of the CDR3: TGTGCCACCAGCACAGGAGGGACAGTTCCCTACGAGCAGTACTTC. Translated, it gives CATSTGGTVPYEQYF.

The gene calls are TRBV3-1 (or the pseudogene TRBV3-2) and TRBJ2-5; D remains ambiguous. V was trimmed by 3 bases and J by 5 bases, leaving 7 bases between them. The germline V gene has CDR1 LGHDT and CDR2 YNNKEL (reference sequence). The CDR3 totals 12 residues. The CDR3 DNA is TGTGCCAGCAGCCAGATTAGTGAGACCCAGTACTTC. It codes for CASSQISETQYF.

The chain links TRBV10-1 to TRBJ1-3; no definite D call. The germline V gene has CDR1 WNHNN and CDR2 SYGVQD (reference sequence). The CDR3 extends over 16 amino acids. V lost 3 bases and J 0 bases, leaving 12 bases between the germline ends. The CDR3 here is CASSDHGGGSGNTIYF. As DNA, the CDR3 is TGCGCCAGCAGTGACCACGGCGGAGGCTCTGGAAACACCATATATTTT.

This clone has a single count. The chain joins TRBV5-8 to TRBJ2-3; D is possibly TRBD2 (8 bases). This CDR3 contains 18 residues. The germline V and J ends were trimmed by 4 bases and 0 bases, with 21 bases remaining between them. Germline CDR1 and CDR2: SGHTS and YDEGEE. The CDR3 sequence: CASSPGREGAVSTDTQYF. The CDR3 DNA is TGTGCCAGCAGCCCGGGACGGGAGGGGGCCGTGAGCACAGATACGCAGTATTTT.

This chain's CDR3 is CASSQESGYNEQFF. The CDR3 coding sequence is TGCGCCAGCAGCCAAGAGTCGGGATACAATGAGCAGTTCTTC. This rearrangement joins TRBV4-3 to TRBJ2-1; tentatively, D is TRBD2 (5 bases). This CDR3 is 14 amino acids long. Looked up from germline, CDR1 is LGHNA and CDR2 is YSLEER. Trimming removed 0 bases at V and 4 bases at J, with 7 bases between.

This clone was picked up one time. The chain combines TRBV19 with TRBJ1-1; no definite D call. Trimming cost V 3 bases and J 0 bases, with 5 bases left between them. This CDR3 comprises 13 residues. Germline CDR1 and CDR2: LNHDA and SQIVND (reference sequence). CDR3 sequence: CASSMALNTEAFF. CDR3 coding DNA: TGTGCCAGTAGTATGGCCCTGAACACTGAAGCTTTCTTT.